One TCR beta chain is described in this entry. Its antigen is unknown. This sample is drawn from a study of STAT3 mutations in large granular lymphocyte leukemia. Study outcomes and limitations: Differing intervals and regimens complicate linking therapy response to clone burden. Every T-LGLL patient had at least one immunodominant TCRbeta clonotype.

Trimming at V came to 3 bases and at J to 5 bases, leaving 12 bases not matched to a gene. CDR1 is KGHSH and CDR2 is LQKENI in the germline V gene. The CDR3 spans 16 residues. Sequenced by immunoSEQ multiplex PCR; TCRdb stores in-frame clones only, minus some. The sample lists 35,000 to 40,000 clones, about 88% occurring once. The sequenced sample was PBMCs. The V gene is TRBV18, the J gene TRBJ1-2; 7 bases map to TRBD1. This receptor was identified in a human donor with T large granular lymphocyte leukemia. Some clones in this sample may be carry-over from other donors' samples. The CDR3 DNA reads TGTGCCAGCTCACCCACCGACAGGGCCGGAGGGTATGGCTACACCTTC. Amino acid sequence: CASSPTDRAGGYGYTF.